This T cell receptor (beta chain) was observed in a study of OX40 agonist ivuxolimab in advanced cancers. In the study overall: In this cohort, patients received ivuxolimab, an agonistic anti-OX40 (CD134) antibody. Administration of intravenous ivuxolimab to patients occurred every 2 weeks at 0.01 to 10 mg/kg. Mean age approximately 61 years, range 23 to 79; approximately 83% male.

The assay was immunoSEQ multiplex PCR, and TCRdb's table has in-frame clones only and misses some. Found here are some 150,000 clones, around 93% of them singletons; the top ten hold under 1.3%. Study-wide results and caveats: The expanded peripheral T cells' antigen specificity was not determined.

This clone showed up just a few times. Its antigen remains unidentified. This CDR3 region has 13 residues. V was clipped by 5 bases and J by 0 bases, with 7 bases between them. Looked up from germline, CDR1 is SGHNT and CDR2 is YENEEA. This receptor was identified in an adult with an advanced solid tumor such as melanoma, head and neck, liver or kidney cancer. The rearrangement joins TRBV11-3 to TRBJ1-1, with D maybe TRBD1 (5 bases). This specimen consisted of CD4+ or CD8+ T cells sorted from blood, obtained in a trial of the OX40 agonist ivuxolimab. CDR3 sequence: CASSRTLNTEAFF. CDR3 nucleotides: TGTGCCAGCAGCCGGACACTGAACACTGAAGCTTTCTTT.